The clone carrying this T cell receptor (beta chain) was observed many times. The data were taken from a study of prognosis after radiotherapy for stage I lung cancer. Trimming left V 4 bases short and J 8 bases short, with 18 bases between. The CDR3 runs 15 residues. Germline values: CDR1 SGHNT, CDR2 YYREEE (reference sequence). Genomic DNA provided the template from which TCR beta CDR3 was amplified by two-round multiplex PCR. During first-round PCR, primers specific to each TRBV and TRBJ gene were used. MiXCR was run by TCRdb on the multiplex PCR reads, yielding one entry per CDR3 protein. The table lists almost 40,000 distinct CDR3 sequences, approximately 25% of them singletons, with less than 30% in the top ten.

This material consisted of PBMCs, taken before or after stereotactic body radiation therapy (not recorded which). The chain carries TRBV5-4 and TRBJ1-4; D remains ambiguous. This TCR was recovered from a donor aged 50 or older with non-small cell lung cancer. DNA of the CDR3: TGTGCCAGCAGCCTCGGTGGGAGCCGAAGCGAAAAACTGTTTTTT. It codes for CASSLGGSRSEKLFF. The full variable domain, with the rest looked up from reference TRBV5-4 and TRBJ1-4, is ETGVTQSPTHLIKTRGQQVTLRCSSQSGHNTVSWYQQALGQGPQFIFQYYREEENGRGNFPPRFSGLQFPNYSSELNVNALELDDSALYLCASSLGGSRSEKLFFGSGTQLSVL.